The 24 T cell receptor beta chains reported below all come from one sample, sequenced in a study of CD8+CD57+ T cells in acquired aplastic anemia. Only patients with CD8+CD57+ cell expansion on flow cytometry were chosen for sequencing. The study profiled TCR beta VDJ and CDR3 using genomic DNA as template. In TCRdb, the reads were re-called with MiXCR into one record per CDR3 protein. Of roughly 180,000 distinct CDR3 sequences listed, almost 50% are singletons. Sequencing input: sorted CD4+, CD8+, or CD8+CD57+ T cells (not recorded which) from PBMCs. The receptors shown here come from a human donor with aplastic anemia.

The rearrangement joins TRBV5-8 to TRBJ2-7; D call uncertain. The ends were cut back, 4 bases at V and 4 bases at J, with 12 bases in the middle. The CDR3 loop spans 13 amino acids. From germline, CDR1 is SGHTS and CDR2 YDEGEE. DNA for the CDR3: TGTGCCAGCAGCGGTACGACCGATTACGAGCAGTACTTC. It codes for CASSGTTDYEQYF.

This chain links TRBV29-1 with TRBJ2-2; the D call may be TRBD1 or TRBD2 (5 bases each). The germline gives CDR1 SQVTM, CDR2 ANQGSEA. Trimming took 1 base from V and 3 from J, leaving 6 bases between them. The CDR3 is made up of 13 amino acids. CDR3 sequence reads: CSVEGGYTGELFF. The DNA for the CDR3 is TGCAGCGTTGAAGGGGGGTACACCGGGGAGCTGTTTTTT.

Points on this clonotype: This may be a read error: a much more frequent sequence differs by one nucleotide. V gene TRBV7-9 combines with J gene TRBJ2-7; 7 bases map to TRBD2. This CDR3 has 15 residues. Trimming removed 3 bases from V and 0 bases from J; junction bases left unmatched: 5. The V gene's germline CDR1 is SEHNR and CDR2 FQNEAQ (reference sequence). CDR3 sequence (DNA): TGTGCCAGCAGCTTCAGCGGGGCTCTCTCCTACGAGCAGTACTTC. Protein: CASSFSGALSYEQYF.

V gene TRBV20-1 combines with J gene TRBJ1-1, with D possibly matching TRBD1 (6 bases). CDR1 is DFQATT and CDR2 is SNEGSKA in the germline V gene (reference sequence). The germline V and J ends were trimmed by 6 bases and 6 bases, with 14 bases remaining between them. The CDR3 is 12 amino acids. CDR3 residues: CSAERGIAEAFF. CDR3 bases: TGCAGTGCAGAAAGGGGGATCGCTGAAGCTTTCTTT.

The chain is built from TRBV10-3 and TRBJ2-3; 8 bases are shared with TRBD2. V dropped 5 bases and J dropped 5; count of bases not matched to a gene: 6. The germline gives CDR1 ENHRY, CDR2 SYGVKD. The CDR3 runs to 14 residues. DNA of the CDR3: TGTGCCATCAGTCCGGGACTAGTAATAGATACGCAGTATTTT. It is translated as CAISPGLVIDTQYF.

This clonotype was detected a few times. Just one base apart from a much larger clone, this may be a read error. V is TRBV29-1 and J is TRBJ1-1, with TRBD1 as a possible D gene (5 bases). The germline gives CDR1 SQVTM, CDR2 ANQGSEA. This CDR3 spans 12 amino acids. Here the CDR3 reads CSVFRVGTEALF. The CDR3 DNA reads TGCAGCGTCTTCAGGGTTGGCACTGAAGCTCTCTTT.

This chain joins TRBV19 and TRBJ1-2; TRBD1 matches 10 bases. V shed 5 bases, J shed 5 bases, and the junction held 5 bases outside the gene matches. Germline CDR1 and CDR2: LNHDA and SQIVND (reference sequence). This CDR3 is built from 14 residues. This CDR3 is CASSRQGAEYGYTF. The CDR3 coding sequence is TGTGCCAGTAGTCGACAGGGGGCTGAGTATGGCTACACCTTC.

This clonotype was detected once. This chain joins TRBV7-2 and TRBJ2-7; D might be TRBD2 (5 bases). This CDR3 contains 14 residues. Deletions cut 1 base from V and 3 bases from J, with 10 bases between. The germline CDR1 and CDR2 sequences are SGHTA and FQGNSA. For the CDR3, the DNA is TGTGCCAGCAGCTTAGGGGTTAGCGTCTACGAGCAGTACTTC. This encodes CASSLGVSVYEQYF.

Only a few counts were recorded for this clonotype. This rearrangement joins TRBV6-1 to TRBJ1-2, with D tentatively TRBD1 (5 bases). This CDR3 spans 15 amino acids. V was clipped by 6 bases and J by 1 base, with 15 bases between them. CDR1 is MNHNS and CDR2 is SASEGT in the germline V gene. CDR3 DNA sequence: TGTGCCAGCAGCCCCCCGGGACGGATTAACTATGGCTACACCTTC. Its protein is CASSPPGRINYGYTF.

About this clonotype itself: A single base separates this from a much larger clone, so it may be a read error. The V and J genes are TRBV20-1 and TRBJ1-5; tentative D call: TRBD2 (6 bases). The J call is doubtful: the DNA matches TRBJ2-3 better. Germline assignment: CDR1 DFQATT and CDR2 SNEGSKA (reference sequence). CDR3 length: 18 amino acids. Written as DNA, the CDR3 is TGCAGTGCTAGACCGCCCGGCAGTGGGCTCCCGGGAGATCAGCCCCAGTATTTT. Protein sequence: CSARPPGSGLPGDQPQYF.

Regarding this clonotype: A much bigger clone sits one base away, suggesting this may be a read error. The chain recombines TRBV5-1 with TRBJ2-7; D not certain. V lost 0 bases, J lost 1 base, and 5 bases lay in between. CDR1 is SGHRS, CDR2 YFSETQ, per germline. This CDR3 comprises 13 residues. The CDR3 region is CASSLESSYEQYF. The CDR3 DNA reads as TGCGCCAGCAGCTTGGAGTCTTCCTACGAGCAGTACTTC.

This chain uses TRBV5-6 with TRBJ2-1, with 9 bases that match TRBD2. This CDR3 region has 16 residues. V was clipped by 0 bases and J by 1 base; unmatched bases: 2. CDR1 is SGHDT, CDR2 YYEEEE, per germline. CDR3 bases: TGTGCCAGCAGCTTGGCGCTAGCGGGGTCCTACAATGAGCAGTTCTTC. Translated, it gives CASSLALAGSYNEQFF.

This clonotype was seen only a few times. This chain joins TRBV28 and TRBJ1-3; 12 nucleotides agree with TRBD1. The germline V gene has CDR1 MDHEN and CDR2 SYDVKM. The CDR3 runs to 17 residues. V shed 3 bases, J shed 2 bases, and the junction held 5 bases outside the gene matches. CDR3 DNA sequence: TGTGCCAGCAGTTTTGTAGGGGACAGGGGGCCTGGAAACACCATATATTTT. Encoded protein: CASSFVGDRGPGNTIYF. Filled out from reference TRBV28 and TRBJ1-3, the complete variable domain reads DVKVTQSSRYLVKRTGEKVFLECVQDMDHENMFWYRQDPGLGLRLIYFSYDVKMKEKGDIPEGYSVSREKKERFSLILESASTNQTSMYLCASSFVGDRGPGNTIYFGEGSWLTVV.

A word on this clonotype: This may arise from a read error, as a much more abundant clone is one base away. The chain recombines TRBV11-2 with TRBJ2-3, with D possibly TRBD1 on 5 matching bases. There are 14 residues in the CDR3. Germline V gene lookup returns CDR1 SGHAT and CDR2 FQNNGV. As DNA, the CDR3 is TGTGCCAGCAGCTTAGACGACCCCACAGGTACGCAGTATTTT. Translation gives CASSLDDPTGTQYF.

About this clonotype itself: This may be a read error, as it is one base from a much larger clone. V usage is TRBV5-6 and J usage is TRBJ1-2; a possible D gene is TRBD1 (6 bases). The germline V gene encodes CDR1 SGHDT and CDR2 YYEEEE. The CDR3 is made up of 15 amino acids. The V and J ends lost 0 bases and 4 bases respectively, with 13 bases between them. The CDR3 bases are TGTGCCAGCAGCTTGGCCGGGGGGCTAATCTATGGCTACACCTTC. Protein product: CASSLAGGLIYGYTF.

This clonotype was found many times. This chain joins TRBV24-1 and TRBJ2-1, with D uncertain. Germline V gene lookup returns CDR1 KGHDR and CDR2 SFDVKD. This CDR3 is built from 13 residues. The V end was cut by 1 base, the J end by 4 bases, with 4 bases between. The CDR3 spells CATSDFGYNEQFF. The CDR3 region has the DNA TGTGCCACCAGTGATTTTGGGTACAATGAGCAGTTCTTC.

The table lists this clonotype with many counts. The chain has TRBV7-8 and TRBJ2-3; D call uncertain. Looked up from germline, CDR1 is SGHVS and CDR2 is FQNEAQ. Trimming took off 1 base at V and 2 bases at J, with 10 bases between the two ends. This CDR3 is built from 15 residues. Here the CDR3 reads CASSLGGEVTDTQYF. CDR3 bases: TGTGCCAGCAGCTTAGGTGGAGAAGTCACAGATACGCAGTATTTT. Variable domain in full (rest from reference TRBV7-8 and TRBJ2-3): GAGVSQSPRYKVAKRGQDVALRCDPISGHVSLFWYQQALGQGPEFLTYFQNEAQLDKSGLPSDRFFAERPEGSVSTLKIQRTQQEDSAVYLCASSLGGEVTDTQYFGPGTRLTVL.

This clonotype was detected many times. The CDR3: CASSLGGTRLHEQYF. The CDR3 region has the DNA TGTGCCAGCAGCTTAGGGGGGACTAGGCTCCACGAGCAGTACTTC. The V call is TRBV11-2, the J call TRBJ2-7; the match to TRBD2 covers 8 bases. This CDR3 contains 15 residues. Germline-derived CDR1 and CDR2 are SGHAT and FQNNGV. Losses at the gene ends were 1 base for V and 5 bases for J; bases not matched to a gene: 7.

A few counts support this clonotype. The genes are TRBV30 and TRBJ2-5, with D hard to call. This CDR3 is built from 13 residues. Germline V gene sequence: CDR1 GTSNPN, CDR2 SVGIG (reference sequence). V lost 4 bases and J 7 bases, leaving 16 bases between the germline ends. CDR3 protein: CAWNPAGTVTQYF. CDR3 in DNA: TGTGCCTGGAACCCGGCAGGTACGGTGACCCAGTACTTC.

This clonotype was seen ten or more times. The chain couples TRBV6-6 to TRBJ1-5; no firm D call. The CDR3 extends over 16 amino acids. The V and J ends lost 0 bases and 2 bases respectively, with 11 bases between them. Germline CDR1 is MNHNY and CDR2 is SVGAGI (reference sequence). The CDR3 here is CASSYSLQTGNQPQHF. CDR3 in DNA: TGTGCCAGCAGTTACTCGCTACAGACCGGCAATCAGCCCCAGCATTTT.

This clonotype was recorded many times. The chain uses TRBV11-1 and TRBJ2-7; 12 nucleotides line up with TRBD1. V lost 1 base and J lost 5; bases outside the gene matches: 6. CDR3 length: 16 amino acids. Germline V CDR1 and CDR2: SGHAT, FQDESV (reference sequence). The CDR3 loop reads CASSLGTGTGGNEQYF. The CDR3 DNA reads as TGTGCCAGCAGCTTAGGTACCGGGACAGGGGGCAACGAGCAGTACTTC.

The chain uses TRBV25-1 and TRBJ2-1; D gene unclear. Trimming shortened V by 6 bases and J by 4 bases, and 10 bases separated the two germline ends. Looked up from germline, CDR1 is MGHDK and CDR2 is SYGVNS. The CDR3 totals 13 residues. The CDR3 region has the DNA TGTGCCAGCAGAAGAGCGAATTACAATGAGCAGTTCTTC. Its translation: CASRRANYNEQFF. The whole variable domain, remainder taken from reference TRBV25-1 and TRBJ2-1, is EADIYQTPRYLVIGTGKKITLECSQTMGHDKMYWYQQDPGMELHLIHYSYGVNSTEKGDLSSESTVSRIRTEHFPLTLESARPSHTSQYLCASRRANYNEQFFGPGTRLTVL.

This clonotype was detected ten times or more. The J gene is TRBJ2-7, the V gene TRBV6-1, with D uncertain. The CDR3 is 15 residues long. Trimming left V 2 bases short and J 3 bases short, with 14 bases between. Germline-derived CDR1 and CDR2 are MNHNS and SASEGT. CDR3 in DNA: TGTGCCAGCAGTGAAAGAGGTAGGGTGGACTACGAGCAGTACTTC. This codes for CASSERGRVDYEQYF.

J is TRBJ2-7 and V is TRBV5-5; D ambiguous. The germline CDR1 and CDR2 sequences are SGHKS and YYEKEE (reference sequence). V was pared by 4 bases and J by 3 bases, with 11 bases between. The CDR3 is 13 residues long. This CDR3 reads CASSLDQRYEQYF. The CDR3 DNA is TGTGCCAGCAGCCTGGACCAGCGCTACGAGCAGTACTTC.